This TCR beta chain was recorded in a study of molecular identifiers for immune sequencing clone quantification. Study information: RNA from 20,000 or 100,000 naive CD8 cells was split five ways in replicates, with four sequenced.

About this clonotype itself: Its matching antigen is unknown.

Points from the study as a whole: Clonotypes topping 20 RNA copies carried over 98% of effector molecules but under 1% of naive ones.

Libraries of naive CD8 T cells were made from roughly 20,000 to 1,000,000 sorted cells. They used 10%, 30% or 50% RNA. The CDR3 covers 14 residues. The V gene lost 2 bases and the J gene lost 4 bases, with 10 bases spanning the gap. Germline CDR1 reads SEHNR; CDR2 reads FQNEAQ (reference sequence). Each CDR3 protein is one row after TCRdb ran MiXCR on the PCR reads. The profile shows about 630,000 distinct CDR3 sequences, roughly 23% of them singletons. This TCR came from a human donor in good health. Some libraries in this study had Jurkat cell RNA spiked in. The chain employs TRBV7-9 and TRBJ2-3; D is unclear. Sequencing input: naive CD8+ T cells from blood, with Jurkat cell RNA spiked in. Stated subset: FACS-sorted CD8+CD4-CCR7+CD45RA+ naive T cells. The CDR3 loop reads CASSLWSQPDTQYF. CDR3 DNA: TGTGCCAGCAGCTTATGGTCGCAGCCAGATACGCAGTATTTT. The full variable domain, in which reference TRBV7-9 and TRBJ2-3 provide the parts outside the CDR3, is DTGVSQNPRHKITKRGQNVTFRCDPISEHNRLYWYRQTLGQGPEFLTYFQNEAQLEKSRLLSDRFSAERPKGSFSTLEIQRTEQGDSAMYLCASSLWSQPDTQYFGPGTRLTVL.